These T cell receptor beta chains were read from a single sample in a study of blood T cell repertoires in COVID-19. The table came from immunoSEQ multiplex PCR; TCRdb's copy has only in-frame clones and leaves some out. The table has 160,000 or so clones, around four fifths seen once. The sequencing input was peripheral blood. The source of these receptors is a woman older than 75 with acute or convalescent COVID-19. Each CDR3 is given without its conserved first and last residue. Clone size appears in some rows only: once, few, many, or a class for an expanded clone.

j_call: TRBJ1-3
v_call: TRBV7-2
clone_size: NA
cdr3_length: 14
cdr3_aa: ASSPPAQGAGNTIY

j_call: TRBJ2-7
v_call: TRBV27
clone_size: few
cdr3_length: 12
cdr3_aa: ASSIAGGSYEQY

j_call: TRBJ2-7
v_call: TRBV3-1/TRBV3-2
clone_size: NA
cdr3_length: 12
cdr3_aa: ASSAGTRPNEQY

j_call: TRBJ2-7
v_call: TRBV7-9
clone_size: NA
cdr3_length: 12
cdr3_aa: ASSLSGKIDEQY

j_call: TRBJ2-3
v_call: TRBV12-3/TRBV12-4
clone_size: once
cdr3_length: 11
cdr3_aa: ASSLAHTDTQY

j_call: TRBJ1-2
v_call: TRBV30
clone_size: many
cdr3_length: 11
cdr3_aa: AWTSGGLYGYT

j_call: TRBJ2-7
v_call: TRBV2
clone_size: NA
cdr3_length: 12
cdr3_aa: ASSLTSGAYEQY

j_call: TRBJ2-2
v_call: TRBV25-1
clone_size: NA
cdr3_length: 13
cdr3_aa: ATGRAGDNTGELF

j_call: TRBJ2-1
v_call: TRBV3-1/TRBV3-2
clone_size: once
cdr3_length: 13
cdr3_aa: ASSTTSSAYNEQF

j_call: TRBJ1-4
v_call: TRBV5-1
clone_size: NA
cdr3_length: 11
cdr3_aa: ASSATGEEKLF

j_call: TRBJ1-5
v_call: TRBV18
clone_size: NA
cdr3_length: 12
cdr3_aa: ASSPVASNQPQH

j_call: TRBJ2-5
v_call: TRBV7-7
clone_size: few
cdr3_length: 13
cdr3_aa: ASSLTGNPQETQY

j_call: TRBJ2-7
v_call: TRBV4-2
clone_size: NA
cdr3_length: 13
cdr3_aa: ASSRAGLAGGEQY

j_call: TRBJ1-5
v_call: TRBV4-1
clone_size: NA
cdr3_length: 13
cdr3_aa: ASSQVGARNQPQH

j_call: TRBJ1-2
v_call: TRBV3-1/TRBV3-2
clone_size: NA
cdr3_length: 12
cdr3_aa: ASSQGTANYGYT

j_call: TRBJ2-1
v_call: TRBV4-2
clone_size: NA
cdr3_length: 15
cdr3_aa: ASRRAPSGGASDEQF

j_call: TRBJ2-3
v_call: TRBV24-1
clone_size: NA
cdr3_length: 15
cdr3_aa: ATSDALLAGFTDTQY

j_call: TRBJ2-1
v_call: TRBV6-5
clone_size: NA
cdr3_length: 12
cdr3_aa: ASSYSRSYNEQF

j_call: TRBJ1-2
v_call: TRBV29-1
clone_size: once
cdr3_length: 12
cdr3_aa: SVDREAANYGYT

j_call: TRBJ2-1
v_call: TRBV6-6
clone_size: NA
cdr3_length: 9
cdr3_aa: ASRLVNEQF

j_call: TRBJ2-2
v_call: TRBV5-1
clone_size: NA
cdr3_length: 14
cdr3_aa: ASSSGVRANTGELF

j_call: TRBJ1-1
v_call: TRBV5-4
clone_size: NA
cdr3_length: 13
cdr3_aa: ASSVLGGWNTEAF

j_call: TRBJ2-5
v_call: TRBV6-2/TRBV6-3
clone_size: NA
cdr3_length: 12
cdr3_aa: ASSYTREGKTQY

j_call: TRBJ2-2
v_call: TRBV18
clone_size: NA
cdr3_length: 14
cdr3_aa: ASSPLSGTSSGELF

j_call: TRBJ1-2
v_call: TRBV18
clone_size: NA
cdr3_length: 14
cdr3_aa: ASSPPNTGANYGYT

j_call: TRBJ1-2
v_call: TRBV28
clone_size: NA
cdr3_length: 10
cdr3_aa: ASSPRSYGYT

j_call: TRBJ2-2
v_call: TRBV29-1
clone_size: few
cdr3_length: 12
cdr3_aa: SVGLAANTGELF

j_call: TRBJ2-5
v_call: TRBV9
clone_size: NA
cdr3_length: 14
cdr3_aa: ASSYTDRGLSETQY

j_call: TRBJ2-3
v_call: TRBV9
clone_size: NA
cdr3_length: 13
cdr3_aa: ASTRQGLGSDTQY

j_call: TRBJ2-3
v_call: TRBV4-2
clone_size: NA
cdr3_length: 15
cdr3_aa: ASSQEPISGSTDTQY

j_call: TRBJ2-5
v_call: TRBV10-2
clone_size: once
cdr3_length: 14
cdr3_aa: ASRTQVVAAQETQY

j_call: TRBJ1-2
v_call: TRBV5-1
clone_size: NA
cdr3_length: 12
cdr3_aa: ASSFPGTVYGYT

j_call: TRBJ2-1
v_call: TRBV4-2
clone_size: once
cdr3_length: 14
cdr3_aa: ASSQDFDRFPNEQF

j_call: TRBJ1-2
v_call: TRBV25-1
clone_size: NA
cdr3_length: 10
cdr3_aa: ASSEQQGGYT

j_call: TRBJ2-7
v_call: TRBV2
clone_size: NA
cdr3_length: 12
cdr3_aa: ATSRDRGGYEQY

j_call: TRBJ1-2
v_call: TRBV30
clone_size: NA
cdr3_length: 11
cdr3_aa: AWSVGVAAGYT

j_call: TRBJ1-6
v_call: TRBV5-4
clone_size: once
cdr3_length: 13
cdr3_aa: ASTSGGARNSPLH

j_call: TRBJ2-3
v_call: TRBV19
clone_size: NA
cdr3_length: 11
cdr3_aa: ASSASGGDTQY

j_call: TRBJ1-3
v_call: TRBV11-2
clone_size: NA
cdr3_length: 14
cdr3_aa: ASSPTTGLSGNTIY

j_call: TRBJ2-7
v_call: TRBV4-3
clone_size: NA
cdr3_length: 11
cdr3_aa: ASSQTGAGEQY

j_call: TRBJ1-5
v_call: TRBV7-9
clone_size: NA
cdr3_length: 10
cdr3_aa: ASSFDSEPQH

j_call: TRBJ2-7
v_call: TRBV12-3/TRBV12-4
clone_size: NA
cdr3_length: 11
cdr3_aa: ASNPGLAYEQY

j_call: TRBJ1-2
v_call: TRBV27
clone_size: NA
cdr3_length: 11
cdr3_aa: ASSLTGGYGYT

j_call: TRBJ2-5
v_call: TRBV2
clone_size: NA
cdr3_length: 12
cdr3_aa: ASSAGQKGETQY

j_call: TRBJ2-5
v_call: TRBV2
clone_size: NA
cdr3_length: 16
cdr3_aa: ASRRASGSRDVGETQY

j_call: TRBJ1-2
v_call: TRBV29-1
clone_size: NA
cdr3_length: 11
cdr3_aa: SVTGGGNYGYT

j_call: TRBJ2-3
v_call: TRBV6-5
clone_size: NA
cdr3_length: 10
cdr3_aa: ASRSRTDTQY

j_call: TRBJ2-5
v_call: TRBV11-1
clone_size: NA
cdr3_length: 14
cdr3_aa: ASNIGDRGSLETQY

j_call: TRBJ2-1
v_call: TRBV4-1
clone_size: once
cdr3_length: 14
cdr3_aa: ASSQERGGAGNEQF

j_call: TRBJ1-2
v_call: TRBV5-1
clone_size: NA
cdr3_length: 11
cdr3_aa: ASSLVGAYGYT

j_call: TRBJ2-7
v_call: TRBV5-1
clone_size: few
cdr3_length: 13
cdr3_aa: ASSLEAGGSYEQY

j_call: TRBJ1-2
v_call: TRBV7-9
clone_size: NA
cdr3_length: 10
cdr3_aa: ASSPGGGGYT